This TCR beta chain emerged from a study of cytomegalovirus exposure and HLA in healthy donors. Study conclusions and caveats: Among TCR sequences, most were rare, though some public TCRs appeared in many donors. The study listed some 160 cytomegalovirus-associated TCR beta chains. In vitro assays verified that a few CMV-associated chains recognized CMV antigens specifically.

Data came from immunoSEQ multiplex PCR; TCRdb stores just in-frame clones and leaves some out. The top ten clones hold 0.95% to 1.5% of a sample with some 240,000 clones, 86% of them seen once. Trimming removed 2 bases from V and 0 bases from J, with 8 bases in between. The CDR3 runs to 14 residues. Per germline, CDR1 MGHRA and CDR2 YSYEKL. Comments on this clone: Its antigen is undetermined.

The genes are TRBV4-1 and TRBJ2-7, with D possibly being TRBD2 (5 bases). This receptor was identified in a woman aged 25 to 39 in good health and CMV-seropositive. The sample consisted of PBMCs. The DNA for the CDR3 is TGCGCCAGCAGCCAAACTAGGTACTCCTACGAGCAGTACTTC. Amino acids: CASSQTRYSYEQYF.